This T cell receptor (beta chain) is drawn from a study of cytomegalovirus exposure and HLA in healthy donors. Across the whole study: Roughly 85 million unique TCRs from HLA-typed donors were held in an early release of data. Among the roughly 380 donors who were genotyped, approximately 83% fell in the genetic ancestry cluster that is associated with self-reported Caucasian donors.

V shed 2 bases and J 7 bases; nucleotides not matched to a gene: 6. The CDR3 totals 15 residues. Germline CDR1 MNHNS, CDR2 SASEGT. A remark on this clone: Its antigen is unidentified.

It was with 60 Vbeta and 13 Jbeta primers that the PCR ran. Profiling relied on immunoSEQ multiplex PCR, and the TCRdb table lists in-frame clones only, not all of them. Seen here are under 150,000 clones, 75% to 85% observed once, and the top ten hold 6.2%. Study-wide results and caveats: The dataset shows that most TCR sequences were rare, while some public TCRs occurred in many donors.

The sample comprised PBMCs. This clonotype was sampled from a woman between 40 and 55 years old in good health and CMV-seropositive. The rearrangement joins TRBV6-1 to TRBJ2-2; 8 bases match TRBD1. CDR3 in amino acids: CASSEQGADNGELFF. The CDR3 nucleotides are TGTGCCAGCAGTGAACAGGGGGCAGATAACGGGGAGCTGTTTTTT.